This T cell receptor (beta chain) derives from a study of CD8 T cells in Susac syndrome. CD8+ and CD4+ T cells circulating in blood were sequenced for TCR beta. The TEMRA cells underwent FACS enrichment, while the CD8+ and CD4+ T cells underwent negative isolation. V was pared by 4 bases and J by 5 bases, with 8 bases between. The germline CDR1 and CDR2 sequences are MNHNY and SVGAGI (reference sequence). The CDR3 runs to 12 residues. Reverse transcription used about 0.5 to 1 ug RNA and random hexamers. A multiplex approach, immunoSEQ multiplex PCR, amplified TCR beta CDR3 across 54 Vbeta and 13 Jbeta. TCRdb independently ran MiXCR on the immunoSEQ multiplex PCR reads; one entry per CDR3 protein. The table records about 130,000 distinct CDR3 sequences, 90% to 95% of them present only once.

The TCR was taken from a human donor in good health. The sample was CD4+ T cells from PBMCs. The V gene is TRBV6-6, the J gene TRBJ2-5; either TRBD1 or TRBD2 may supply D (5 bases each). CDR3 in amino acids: CASSSGRETQYF. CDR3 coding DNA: TGTGCCAGCAGTTCGGGGCGGGAGACCCAGTACTTC.